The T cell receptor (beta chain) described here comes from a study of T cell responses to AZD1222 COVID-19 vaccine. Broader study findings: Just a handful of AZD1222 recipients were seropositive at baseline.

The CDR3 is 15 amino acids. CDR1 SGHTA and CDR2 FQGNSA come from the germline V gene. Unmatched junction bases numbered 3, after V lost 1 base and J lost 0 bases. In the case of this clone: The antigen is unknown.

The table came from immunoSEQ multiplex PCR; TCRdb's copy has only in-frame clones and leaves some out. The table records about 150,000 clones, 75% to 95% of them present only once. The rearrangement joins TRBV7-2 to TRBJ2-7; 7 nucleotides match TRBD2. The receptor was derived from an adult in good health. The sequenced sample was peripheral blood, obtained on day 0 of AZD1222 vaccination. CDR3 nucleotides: TGTGCCAGCAGCTTAGAGCGGGGTAGCTCCTACGAGCAGTACTTC. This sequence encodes CASSLERGSSYEQYF.